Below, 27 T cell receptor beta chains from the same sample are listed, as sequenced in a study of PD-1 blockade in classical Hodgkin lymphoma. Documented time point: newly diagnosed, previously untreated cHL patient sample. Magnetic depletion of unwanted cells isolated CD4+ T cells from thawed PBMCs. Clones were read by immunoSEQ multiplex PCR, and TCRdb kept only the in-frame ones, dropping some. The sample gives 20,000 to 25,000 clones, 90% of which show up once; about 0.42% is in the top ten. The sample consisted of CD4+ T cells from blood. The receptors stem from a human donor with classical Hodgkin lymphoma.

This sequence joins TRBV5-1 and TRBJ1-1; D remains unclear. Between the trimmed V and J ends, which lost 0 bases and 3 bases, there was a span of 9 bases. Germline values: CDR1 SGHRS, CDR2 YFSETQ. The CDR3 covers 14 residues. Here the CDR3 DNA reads TGCGCCAGCAGCTTGGCCAGCGGTCACACTGAAGCTTTCTTT. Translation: CASSLASGHTEAFF.

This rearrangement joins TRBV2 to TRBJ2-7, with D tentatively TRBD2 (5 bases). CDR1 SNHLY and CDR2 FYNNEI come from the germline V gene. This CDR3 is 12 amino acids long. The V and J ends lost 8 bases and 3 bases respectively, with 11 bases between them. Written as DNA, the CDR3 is TGTGCCAGCTCGAAGCGGTACTACGAGCAGTACTTC. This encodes CASSKRYYEQYF. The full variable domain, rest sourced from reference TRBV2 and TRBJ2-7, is EPEVTQTPSHQVTQMGQEVILRCVPISNHLYFYWYRQILGQKVEFLVSFYNNEISEKSEIFDDQFSVERPDGSNFTLKIRSTKLEDSAMYFCASSKRYYEQYFGPGTRLTVT.

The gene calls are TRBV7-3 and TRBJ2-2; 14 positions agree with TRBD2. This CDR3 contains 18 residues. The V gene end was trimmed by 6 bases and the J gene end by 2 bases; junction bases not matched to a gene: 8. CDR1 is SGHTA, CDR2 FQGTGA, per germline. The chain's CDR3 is CASSPRTSGGLNTGELFF. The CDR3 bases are TGTGCCAGCAGTCCCCGGACTAGCGGGGGGCTTAACACCGGGGAGCTGTTTTTT.

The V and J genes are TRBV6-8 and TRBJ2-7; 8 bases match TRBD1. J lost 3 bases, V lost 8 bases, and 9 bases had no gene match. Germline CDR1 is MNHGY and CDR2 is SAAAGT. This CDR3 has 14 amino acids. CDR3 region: CASGRTGGIYEQYF. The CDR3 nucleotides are TGTGCCAGCGGAAGAACAGGGGGGATCTACGAGCAGTACTTC.

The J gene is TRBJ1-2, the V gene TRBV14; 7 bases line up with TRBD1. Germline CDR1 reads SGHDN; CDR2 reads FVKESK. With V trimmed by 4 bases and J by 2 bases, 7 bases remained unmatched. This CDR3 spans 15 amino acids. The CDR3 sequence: CASSPMTGWNYGYTF. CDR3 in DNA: TGTGCCAGCAGCCCCATGACAGGGTGGAACTATGGCTACACCTTC.

CDR3 sequence reads: CASSLSWDIFSGYEQYF. The CDR3 bases are TGTGCCAGCAGTTTATCCTGGGACATATTCTCGGGATACGAGCAGTACTTC. The chain couples TRBV28 to TRBJ2-7, with D perhaps TRBD1 (6 bases). Germline V gene sequence: CDR1 MDHEN, CDR2 SYDVKM. The V end was cut by 1 base, the J end by 4 bases, with 20 bases between. The CDR3 is 17 amino acids.

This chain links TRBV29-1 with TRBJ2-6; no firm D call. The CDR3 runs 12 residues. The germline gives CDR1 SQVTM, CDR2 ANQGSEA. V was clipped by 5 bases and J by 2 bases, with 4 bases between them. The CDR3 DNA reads TGCAGCGTTCAAGCTGGGGCCAACGTCCTGACTTTC. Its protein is CSVQAGANVLTF.

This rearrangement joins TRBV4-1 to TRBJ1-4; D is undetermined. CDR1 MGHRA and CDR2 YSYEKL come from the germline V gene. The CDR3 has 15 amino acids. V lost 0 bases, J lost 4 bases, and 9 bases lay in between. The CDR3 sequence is CASSQEGSLNEKLFF. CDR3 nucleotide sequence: TGCGCCAGCAGCCAAGAGGGTAGCCTTAATGAAAAACTGTTTTTT.

CDR3 in DNA: TGTGCCAGCAGTCAGACAGGGCCCTATGGCTACACCTTC. This sequence encodes CASSQTGPYGYTF. J is TRBJ1-2 and V is TRBV2, with TRBD1 identical over 7 bases. Losses at the gene ends were 5 bases for V and 4 bases for J; bases not matched to a gene: 4. In germline, CDR1 is SNHLY, CDR2 FYNNEI. CDR3 length: 13 amino acids.

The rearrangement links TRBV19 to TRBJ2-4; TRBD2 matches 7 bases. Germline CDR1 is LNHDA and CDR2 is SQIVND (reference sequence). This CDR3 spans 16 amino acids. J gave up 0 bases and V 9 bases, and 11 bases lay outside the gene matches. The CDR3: CASGRNTMIAKNIQYF. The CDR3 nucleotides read TGTGCCAGCGGGAGGAACACTATGATAGCCAAAAACATTCAGTACTTC.

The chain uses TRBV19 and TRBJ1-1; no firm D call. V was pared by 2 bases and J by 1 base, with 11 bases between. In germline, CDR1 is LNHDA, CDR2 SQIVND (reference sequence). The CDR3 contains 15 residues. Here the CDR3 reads CASSIRATGNTEAFF. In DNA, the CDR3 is TGTGCCAGTAGTATACGAGCGACCGGGAACACTGAAGCTTTCTTT.

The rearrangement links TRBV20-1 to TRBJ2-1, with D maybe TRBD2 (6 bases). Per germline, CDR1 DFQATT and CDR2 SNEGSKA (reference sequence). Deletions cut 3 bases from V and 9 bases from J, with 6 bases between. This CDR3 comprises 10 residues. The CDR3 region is CSARRGEQFF. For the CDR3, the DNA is TGCAGTGCTAGGCGGGGTGAGCAGTTCTTC.

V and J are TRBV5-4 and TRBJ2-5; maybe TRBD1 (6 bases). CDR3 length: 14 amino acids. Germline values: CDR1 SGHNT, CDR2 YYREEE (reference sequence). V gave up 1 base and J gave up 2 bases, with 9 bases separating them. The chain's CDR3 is CASSLSDSQETQYF. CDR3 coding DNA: TGTGCCAGCAGCTTGTCGGACAGTCAAGAGACCCAGTACTTC.

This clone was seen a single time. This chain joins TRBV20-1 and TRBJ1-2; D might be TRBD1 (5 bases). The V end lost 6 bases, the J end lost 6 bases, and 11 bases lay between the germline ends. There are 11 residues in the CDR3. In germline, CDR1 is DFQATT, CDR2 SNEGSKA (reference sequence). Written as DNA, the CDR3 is TGCAGTGCCGGGACTCAGAATGGCTACACCTTC. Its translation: CSAGTQNGYTF.

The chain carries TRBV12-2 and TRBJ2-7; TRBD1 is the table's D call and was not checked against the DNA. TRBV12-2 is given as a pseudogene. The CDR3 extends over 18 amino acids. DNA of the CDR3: TGTGCAAGTCGCTTAGGGAGAAGACAGGGTAGGCGGGCCTACGAGCAGTACTTC. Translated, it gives CASRLGRRQGRRAYEQYF.

CDR3 protein: CSVVSPGTRRDTQYF. For the CDR3, the DNA is TGCAGCGTTGTTTCCCCCGGGACACGGAGGGATACGCAGTATTTT. V is TRBV29-1 and J is TRBJ2-3; D may be TRBD1 (6 bases). V was cut by 4 bases and J by 6 bases, with 20 bases left in between. The CDR3 has 15 amino acids. Looked up from germline, CDR1 is SQVTM and CDR2 is ANQGSEA.

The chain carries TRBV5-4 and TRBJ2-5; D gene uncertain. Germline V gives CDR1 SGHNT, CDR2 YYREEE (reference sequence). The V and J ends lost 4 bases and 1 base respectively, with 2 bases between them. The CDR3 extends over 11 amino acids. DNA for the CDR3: TGTGCCAGCAGCACCCAAGAGACCCAGTACTTC. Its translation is CASSTQETQYF.

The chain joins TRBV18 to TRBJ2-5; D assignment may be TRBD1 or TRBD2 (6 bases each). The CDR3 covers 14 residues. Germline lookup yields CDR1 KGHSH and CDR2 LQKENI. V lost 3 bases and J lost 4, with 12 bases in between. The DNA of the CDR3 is TGTGCCAGCTCACCCTCGGGGGCAGTAGAGACCCAGTACTTC. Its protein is CASSPSGAVETQYF.

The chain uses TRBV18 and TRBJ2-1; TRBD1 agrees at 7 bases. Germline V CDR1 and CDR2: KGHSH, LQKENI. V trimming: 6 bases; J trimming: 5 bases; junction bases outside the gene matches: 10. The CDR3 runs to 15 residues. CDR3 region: CASSEYQGDDNEQFF. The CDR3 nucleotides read TGTGCCAGCTCCGAGTACCAGGGGGACGACAATGAGCAGTTCTTC.

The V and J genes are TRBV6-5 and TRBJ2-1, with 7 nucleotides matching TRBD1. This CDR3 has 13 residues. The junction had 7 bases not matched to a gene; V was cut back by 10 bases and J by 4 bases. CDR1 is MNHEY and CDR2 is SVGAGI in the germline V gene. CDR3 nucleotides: TGTGCCACCGGTAGGGGGCAATACAATGAGCAGTTCTTC. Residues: CATGRGQYNEQFF.

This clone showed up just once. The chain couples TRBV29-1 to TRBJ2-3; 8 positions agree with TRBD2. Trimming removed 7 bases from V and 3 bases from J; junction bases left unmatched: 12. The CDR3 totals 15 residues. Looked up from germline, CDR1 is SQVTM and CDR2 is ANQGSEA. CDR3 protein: CSAGAHGRGTDTQYF. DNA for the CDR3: TGCAGCGCCGGGGCCCACGGGAGGGGGACAGATACGCAGTATTTT.

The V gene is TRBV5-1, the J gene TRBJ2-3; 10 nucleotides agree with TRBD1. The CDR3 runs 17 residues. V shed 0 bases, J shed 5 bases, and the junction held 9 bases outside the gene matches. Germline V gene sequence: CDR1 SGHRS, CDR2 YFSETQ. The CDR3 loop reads CASSLGRDRGQGDTQYF. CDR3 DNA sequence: TGCGCCAGCAGCTTGGGGCGTGACAGGGGGCAGGGAGATACGCAGTATTTT.

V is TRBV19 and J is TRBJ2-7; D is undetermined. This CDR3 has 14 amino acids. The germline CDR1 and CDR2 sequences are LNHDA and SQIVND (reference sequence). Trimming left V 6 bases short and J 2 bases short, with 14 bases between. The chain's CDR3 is CASSASPGPYEQYF. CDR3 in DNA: TGTGCCAGTAGCGCCAGTCCCGGCCCCTACGAGCAGTACTTC.

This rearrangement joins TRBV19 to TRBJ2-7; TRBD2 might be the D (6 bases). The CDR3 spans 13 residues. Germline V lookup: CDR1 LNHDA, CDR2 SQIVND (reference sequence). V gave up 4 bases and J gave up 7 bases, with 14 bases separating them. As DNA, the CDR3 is TGTGCCAGTAGTACCCCTCGCCGGGGGGAGCAGTACTTC. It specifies CASSTPRRGEQYF. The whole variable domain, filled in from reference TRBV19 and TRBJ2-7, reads DGGITQSPKYLFRKEGQNVTLSCEQNLNHDAMYWYRQDPGQGLRLIYYSQIVNDFQKGDIAEGYSVSREKKESFPLTVTSAQKNPTAFYLCASSTPRRGEQYFGPGTRLTVT.

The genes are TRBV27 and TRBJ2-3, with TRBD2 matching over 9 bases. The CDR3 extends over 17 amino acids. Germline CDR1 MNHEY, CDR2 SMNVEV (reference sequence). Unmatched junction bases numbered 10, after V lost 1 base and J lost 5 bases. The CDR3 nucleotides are TGTGCCAGCAGTTTATATGGGAGCGGGAGGACGGTAGATACGCAGTATTTT. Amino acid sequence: CASSLYGSGRTVDTQYF.

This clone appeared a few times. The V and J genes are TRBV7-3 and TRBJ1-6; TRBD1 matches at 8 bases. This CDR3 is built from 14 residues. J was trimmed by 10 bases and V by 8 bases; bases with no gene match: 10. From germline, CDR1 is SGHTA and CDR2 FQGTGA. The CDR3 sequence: CASAIGQGPSPLHF. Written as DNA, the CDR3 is TGTGCCAGCGCTATTGGACAGGGTCCCTCACCCCTCCACTTT.

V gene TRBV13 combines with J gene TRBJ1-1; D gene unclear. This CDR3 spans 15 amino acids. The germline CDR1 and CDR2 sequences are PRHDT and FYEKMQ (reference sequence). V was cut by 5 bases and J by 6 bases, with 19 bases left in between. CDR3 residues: CASSKTRPKRPEAFF. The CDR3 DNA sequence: TGTGCCAGCAGCAAGACCCGGCCTAAGCGCCCTGAAGCTTTCTTT. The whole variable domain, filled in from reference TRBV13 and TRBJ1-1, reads AAGVIQSPRHLIKEKRETATLKCYPIPRHDTVYWYQQGPGQDPQFLISFYEKMQSDKGSIPDRFSAQQFSDYHSELNMSSLELGDSALYFCASSKTRPKRPEAFFGQGTRLTVV.